This T cell receptor beta chain came from a study of T cell changes during pregnancy in multiple sclerosis. The CDR3 totals 20 residues. V lost 0 bases, J lost 7 bases, and 28 bases lay in between. CDR1 WSHSY and CDR2 SAAADI come from the germline V gene. Repertoires were generated with immunoSEQ multiplex PCR, while TCRdb's copy carries only in-frame clones and drops some. The repertoire holds some 24,000 clones, with 90% as singletons. Sequencing was performed on CD8+ T cells from peripheral blood mononuclear cells, taken in the third trimester of pregnancy. The chain uses TRBV10-2 and TRBJ2-1, with D maybe TRBD2 (5 bases). This receptor was obtained from a female donor in good health, enrolled as a control in a pregnancy study. The CDR3 reads CASSESVEGLGLALGNEQFF. Here the CDR3 DNA reads TGCGCCAGCAGTGAGTCTGTAGAGGGTTTAGGGCTAGCTTTGGGGAATGAGCAGTTCTTC.